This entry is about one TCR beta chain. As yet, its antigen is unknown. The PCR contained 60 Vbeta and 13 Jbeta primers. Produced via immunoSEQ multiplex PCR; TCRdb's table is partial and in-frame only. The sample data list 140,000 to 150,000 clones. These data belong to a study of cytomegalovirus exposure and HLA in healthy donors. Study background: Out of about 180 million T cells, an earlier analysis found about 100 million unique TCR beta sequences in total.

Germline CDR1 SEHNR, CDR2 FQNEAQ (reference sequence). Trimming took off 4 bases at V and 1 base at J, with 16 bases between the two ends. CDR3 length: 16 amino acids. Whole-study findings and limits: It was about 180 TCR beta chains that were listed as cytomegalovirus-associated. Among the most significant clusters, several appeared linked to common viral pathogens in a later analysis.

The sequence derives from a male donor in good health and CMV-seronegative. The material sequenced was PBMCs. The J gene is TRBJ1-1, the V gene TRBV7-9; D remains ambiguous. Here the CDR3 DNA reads TGTGCCAGCAGCTCCCCAATGGCTCGGGGGAACACTGAAGCTTTCTTT. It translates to CASSSPMARGNTEAFF.